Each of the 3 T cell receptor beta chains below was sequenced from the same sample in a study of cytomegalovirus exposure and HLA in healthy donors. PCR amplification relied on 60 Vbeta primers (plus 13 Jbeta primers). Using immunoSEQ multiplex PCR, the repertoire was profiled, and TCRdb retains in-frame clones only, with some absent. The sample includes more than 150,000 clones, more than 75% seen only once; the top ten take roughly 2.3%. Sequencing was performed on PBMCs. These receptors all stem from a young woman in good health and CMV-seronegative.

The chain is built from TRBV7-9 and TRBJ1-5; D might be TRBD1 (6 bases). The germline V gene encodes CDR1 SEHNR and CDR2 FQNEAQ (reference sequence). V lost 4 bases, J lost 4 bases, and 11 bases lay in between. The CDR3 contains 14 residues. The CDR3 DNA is TGTGCCAGCAGCTCGTGGACAGCTAATCAGCCCCAGCATTTT. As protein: CASSSWTANQPQHF.

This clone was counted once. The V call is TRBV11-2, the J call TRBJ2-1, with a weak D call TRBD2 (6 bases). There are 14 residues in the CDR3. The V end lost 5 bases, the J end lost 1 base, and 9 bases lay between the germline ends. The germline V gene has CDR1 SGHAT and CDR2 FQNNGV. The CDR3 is CASSHSGSYNEQFF. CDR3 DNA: TGTGCCAGCAGCCATAGCGGATCCTACAATGAGCAGTTCTTC.

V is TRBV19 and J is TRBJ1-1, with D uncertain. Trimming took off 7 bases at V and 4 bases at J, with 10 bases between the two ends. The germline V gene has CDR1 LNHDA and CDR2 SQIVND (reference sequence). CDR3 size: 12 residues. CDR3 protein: CASKEGGTEAFF. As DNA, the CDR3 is TGTGCCAGTAAAGAGGGCGGCACTGAAGCTTTCTTT.